The 12 T cell receptor beta chains given below trace back to one sample, sequenced in a study of Tregs in tolerant kidney transplant recipients. Some clones are missing from TCRdb's copy, which holds only in-frame ones; the method was immunoSEQ multiplex PCR. Here the sample table reports approximately 24,000 clones. Recipients received nonmyeloablative bone marrow transplants from related graft donors, with transient mixed chimerism. Sequenced material: CD4+ T cells from blood (PBMCs), taken 6 months after the transplant. Every receptor here comes from a human patient who received a combined kidney and bone marrow transplant. Some of these T cells may belong to the graft donor.

Comment on this clone: The read is 3 residues too short to cover the CDR3 end, so that end is filled in from the germline J gene. This chain links TRBV7-2 with TRBJ1-1, with TRBD1 as a possible D gene (5 bases). CDR3 length: 13 residues. Germline V gene sequence: CDR1 SGHTA, CDR2 FQGNSA. The CDR3 bases that were read are TGTGCCAGCAGCTCGAGGGGCGGACGAGGG. Translated: CASSSRGGRG. The entire CDR3 sequence reads CASSSRGGRGAFF.

Regarding this clone: Read coverage stops 3 residues before the CDR3 terminus; the germline J gene supplies the remainder. The chain employs TRBV2 and TRBJ2-3; weak D call: TRBD2 (5 bases). CDR3 length: 14 residues. V lost 7 bases and J 5 bases, leaving 16 bases between the germline ends. Germline V lookup: CDR1 SNHLY, CDR2 FYNNEI. The CDR3 DNA, read in part, is TGTGCCAGCAATGGACCAGCGGTCCGAGATACG. Protein sequence: CASNGPAVRDT. From start to end, the CDR3 is CASNGPAVRDTQYF.

Of note for this clone: Coverage ceases 3 residues before the CDR3 finishes, and the germline J gene fills in the end. J is TRBJ1-1 and V is TRBV5-6, with TRBD1 as a possible D gene (6 bases). The germline CDR1 and CDR2 sequences are SGHDT and YYEEEE. There are 14 residues in the CDR3. Trimming stripped 3 bases from V and 4 bases from J, with 13 bases between. The CDR3 DNA, read in part, is TGTGCCAGCAGCTCACAGGGCGGGGGCACTGAA. Translation gives CASSSQGGGTE. The CDR3 in full is CASSSQGGGTEAFF.

Regarding this clone: Read sequence stops 3 residues before the CDR3 end, and the germline J gene provides the missing end. The rearrangement joins TRBV5-1 to TRBJ2-1, with D perhaps TRBD2 (6 bases). The germline V gene encodes CDR1 SGHRS and CDR2 YFSETQ. V lost 1 base, J lost 7 bases, and 18 bases lay in between. This CDR3 contains 16 residues. The DNA read from the CDR3 is TGCGCCAGCAGCTTGTTCTTGCGGGGTGGGGGAAATGAG. This sequence encodes CASSLFLRGGGNE. The CDR3, in full, reads CASSLFLRGGGNEQFF.

Worth noting for this clone: The read ends 3 residues early relative to the CDR3; the germline J gene fills the gap. The rearrangement links TRBV7-8 to TRBJ2-4, with 8 bases matching TRBD2. The V and J ends lost 1 base and 2 bases, in that order; junction bases with no gene match: 4. CDR1 SGHVS and CDR2 FQNEAQ come from the germline V gene. The CDR3 is made up of 16 amino acids. The CDR3 sequence is CASSLGSGGSKNIQYF. CDR3 DNA (partial): TGTGCCAGCAGCTTAGGGAGCGGGGGATCCAAAAACATT.

For this clone: The read gets to within 3 residues of the CDR3 end, and the germline J gene fills in the rest. The rearrangement links TRBV19 to TRBJ1-2, with 8 bases matching TRBD1. Unmatched junction bases numbered 13, after V lost 10 bases and J lost 6 bases. The CDR3 runs 14 residues. Germline CDR1 is LNHDA and CDR2 is SQIVND (reference sequence). The CDR3 loop reads CATQGTGWKNGYTF. The sequenced CDR3 bases are TGTGCCACCCAAGGGACAGGCTGGAAGAATGGC.

The sequenced CDR3 bases are TGTGCCTGGAGCCCGTCCGGTGCG. Translation gives CAWSPSGA. The whole CDR3 region reads CAWSPSGAQYF. The rearrangement links TRBV30 to TRBJ2-3; D unresolved. The DNA ends 3 residues before the CDR3 does, and the rest of the CDR3 is filled in from the germline J gene. CDR1 and CDR2 from the germline V gene are GTSNPN and SVGIG (reference sequence). The CDR3 loop spans 11 amino acids. Based on the CDR3 plus reference TRBV30 and TRBJ2-3, the full variable domain is SQTIHQWPATLVQPVGSPLSLECTVEGTSNPNLYWYRQAAGRGLQLLFYSVGIGQISSEVPQNLSASRPQDRQFILSSKKLLLSDSGFYLCAWSPSGAQYFGPGTRLTVL.

With regard to this clone: The read terminates 3 residues before the CDR3 end, so the remaining end is supplied by the germline J gene. V is TRBV12-3 or TRBV12-4 and J is TRBJ2-4; D may be TRBD1 (6 bases). With 1 base removed from V and 7 bases from J, the gap between germline ends came to 11 bases. This CDR3 is 14 amino acids long. Partial CDR3 DNA: TGTGCCAGCAGTTTAGACAGGGACGGGAACATT. Translation: CASSLDRDGNI. The complete CDR3 reads CASSLDRDGNIQYF.

Details on this clone: The DNA ends 3 residues before the CDR3 does, and the rest of the CDR3 is filled in from the germline J gene. The V call is TRBV6-2 or TRBV6-3, the J call TRBJ2-7, with D possibly matching TRBD2 (5 bases). The length of the CDR3 is 14 residues. The V end was cut by 6 bases, the J end by 2 bases, with 14 bases between. Germline CDR1 MNHEY, CDR2 SVGEGT. The sequenced part of the CDR3 DNA is TGTGCCAGCAGACCACTAGGAGGTGCCTACGAG. This encodes CASRPLGGAYE. From start to end, the CDR3 is CASRPLGGAYEQYF.

Details on this clone: With the read ending 3 residues before the CDR3 end, the germline J gene is used to fill in that end. The chain joins TRBV19 to TRBJ1-1; D possibly corresponds to TRBD1 (5 bases). The CDR3 totals 14 residues. Between the trimmed V and J ends, which lost 10 bases and 1 base, there was a span of 16 bases. Germline CDR1 LNHDA, CDR2 SQIVND (reference sequence). The CDR3 DNA, read in part, is TGTGCCATCTCGGGGGGGGAAAGGAACACTGAA. This sequence encodes CAISGGERNTE. The entire CDR3 is CAISGGERNTEAFF.

About this clone itself: The read is 3 residues too short to cover the CDR3 end, so that end is filled in from the germline J gene. The chain couples TRBV5-1 to TRBJ1-2; no firm D call. Germline V gives CDR1 SGHRS, CDR2 YFSETQ. The CDR3 loop spans 14 amino acids. The germline V and J ends were trimmed by 4 bases and 4 bases, with 14 bases remaining between them. The CDR3 DNA, read in part, is TGCGCCAGCAGCCCTGACCCTGGACTCTATGGC. Translation: CASSPDPGLYG. In full, the CDR3 reads CASSPDPGLYGYTF.

As regards this clone: The read stops 3 residues short of the end of the CDR3; the missing end is completed from the germline J gene. The V and J genes are TRBV30 and TRBJ1-6; 10 bases agree with TRBD1. CDR1 is GTSNPN, CDR2 SVGIG, per germline (reference sequence). V gave up 3 bases and J gave up 10 bases; unmatched junction bases: 6. The CDR3 is 14 amino acids. The CDR3 DNA, read in part, is TGTGCCTGGAGGGGGACAGGGGCTGGCTCACCC. Translated, it gives CAWRGTGAGSP. The CDR3, in full, reads CAWRGTGAGSPLHF.